The rows below give T cell receptor beta chains drawn from one sample of a study of radiation and T cells in renal cell carcinoma. Profiling relied on immunoSEQ multiplex PCR, and the TCRdb table lists in-frame clones only, not all of them. Here the sample spans some 120,000 clones, more than 80% being singletons. The sample was blood, taken from a patient whose treatment included radiotherapy and nephrectomy. Receptor source: a woman aged 55-70 years with renal cell carcinoma. Each CDR3 is given with its conserved first and last residue. D genes are given only for firm matches. The listing skips clone size in some rows; elsewhere it reads once, few, many or a size class.

>once|TRBV7-3|TRBD1|TRBJ2-1
TGTGCCAGCAGTTTAGCAGCAGGGGGCTCCTACAATGAGCAGTTCTTC
CASSLAAGGSYNEQFF
>.|TRBV5-1|.|TRBJ2-7
TGCGCCAGCACGAACTCAGGAGAATACGAGCAGTACTTC
CASTNSGEYEQYF
>.|TRBV6-1|TRBD1|TRBJ2-2
TGTGCCAGCAATTGGGACAGAAACACCGGGGAGCTGTTTTTT
CASNWDRNTGELFF
>.|TRBV7-3|.|TRBJ2-2
TGTGCCAGCAGCAAGGACAGGAACACCGGGGAGCTGTTTTTT
CASSKDRNTGELFF
>.|TRBV7-3|TRBD2|TRBJ2-5
TGTGCCAGCAGTGTCCGGGGGGTAGAGACCCAGTACTTC
CASSVRGVETQYF
>.|TRBV19|.|TRBJ1-1
TGTGCCAGTAGTATTGAGGTAGAAACTGAAGCTTTCTTT
CASSIEVETEAFF
>.|TRBV30|.|TRBJ1-2
TGTGCCTTAGGGGAGGTGGATGGCTACACCTTC
CALGEVDGYTF
>.|TRBV7-9|.|TRBJ1-1
TGTGCCAGCAGCTTAGGGCAGGCCCAGAGCCTGAACACTGAAGCTTTCTTT
CASSLGQAQSLNTEAFF
>.|TRBV7-9|TRBD2|TRBJ2-2
TGTGCCAGCATGACGGGGGGACCGGTAAACACCGGGGAGCTGTTTTTT
CASMTGGPVNTGELFF
>.|TRBV2|TRBD1|TRBJ2-2
TGTGCCAGTAAGCTGACAGGGGCGCTGGCCGGGGAGCTGTTTTTT
CASKLTGALAGELFF
>once|TRBV28|TRBD2|TRBJ2-3
TGTGCCAGCAGGGGACTAGCGGGAGGGTCCACAGATACGCAGTATTTT
CASRGLAGGSTDTQYF